This T cell receptor (beta chain) was recorded in a study of molecular identifiers for immune sequencing clone quantification. A remark on this clonotype: A read error is possible here, since a much larger clone lies one base away.

TCRdb reprocessed the PCR reads with MiXCR, giving one entry per CDR3 protein. The sample holds 550,000 to 750,000 distinct CDR3 sequences, 20% seen once. The germline CDR1 and CDR2 sequences are KGHDR and SFDVKD. V lost 5 bases to trimming and J lost 0 bases, with 10 bases between them. The CDR3 has 16 residues. The origin of this receptor is a human donor in good health. Some libraries in this study had Jurkat cell RNA spiked in. Sequencing was carried out using naive CD8+ T cells from blood, with Jurkat cell RNA spiked in. The subset denotes: FACS-sorted CD8+CD4-CCR7+CD45RA+ naive T cells. The chain couples TRBV24-1 to TRBJ2-6, with D uncertain. The CDR3 bases are TGTGCCACCAGTGGAGGCACCAGCTCTGGGGCCAACGTCCTGACTTTC. Translated: CATSGGTSSGANVLTF.